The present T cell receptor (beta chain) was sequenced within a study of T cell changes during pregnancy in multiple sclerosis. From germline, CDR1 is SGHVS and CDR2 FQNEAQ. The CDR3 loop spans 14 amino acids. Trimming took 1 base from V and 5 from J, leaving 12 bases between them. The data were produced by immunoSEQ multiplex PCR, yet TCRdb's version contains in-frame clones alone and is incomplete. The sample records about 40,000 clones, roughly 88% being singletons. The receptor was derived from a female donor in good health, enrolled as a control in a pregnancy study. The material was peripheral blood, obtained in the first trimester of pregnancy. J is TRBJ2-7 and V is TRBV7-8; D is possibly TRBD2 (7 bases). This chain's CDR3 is CASSLGGGLDEQYF. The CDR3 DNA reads TGTGCCAGCAGCTTAGGGGGGGGGCTCGACGAGCAGTACTTC.